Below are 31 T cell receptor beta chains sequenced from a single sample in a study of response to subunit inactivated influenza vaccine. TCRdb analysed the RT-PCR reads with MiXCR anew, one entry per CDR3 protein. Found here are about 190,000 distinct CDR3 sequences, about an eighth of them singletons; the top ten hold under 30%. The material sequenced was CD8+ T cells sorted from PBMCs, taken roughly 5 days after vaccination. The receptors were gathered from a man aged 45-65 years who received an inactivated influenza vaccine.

Here the CDR3 reads CASIGTGGPTDTQYF. CDR3 coding DNA: TGCGCCAGCATCGGCACTGGGGGACCCACAGATACGCAGTATTTT. The rearrangement uses TRBV5-1 and TRBJ2-3, with D perhaps given as TRBD1 or TRBD2 (5 bases each). The CDR3 extends over 15 amino acids. The V end lost 6 bases, the J end lost 2 bases, and 16 bases lay between the germline ends. Germline CDR1 and CDR2: SGHRS and YFSETQ.

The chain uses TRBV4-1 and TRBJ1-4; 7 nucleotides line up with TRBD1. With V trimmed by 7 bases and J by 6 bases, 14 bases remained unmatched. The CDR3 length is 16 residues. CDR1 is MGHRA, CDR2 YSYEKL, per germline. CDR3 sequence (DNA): TGCGCCAGCACCGGAAGATTCCAGGGGGGGGATGAAAAACTGTTTTTT. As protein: CASTGRFQGGDEKLFF.

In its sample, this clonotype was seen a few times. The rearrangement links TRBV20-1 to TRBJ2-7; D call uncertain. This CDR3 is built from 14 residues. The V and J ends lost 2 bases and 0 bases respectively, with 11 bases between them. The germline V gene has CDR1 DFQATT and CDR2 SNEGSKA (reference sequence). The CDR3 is CSARPTRSSYEQYF. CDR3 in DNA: TGCAGTGCTAGACCCACCCGGAGCTCCTACGAGCAGTACTTC.

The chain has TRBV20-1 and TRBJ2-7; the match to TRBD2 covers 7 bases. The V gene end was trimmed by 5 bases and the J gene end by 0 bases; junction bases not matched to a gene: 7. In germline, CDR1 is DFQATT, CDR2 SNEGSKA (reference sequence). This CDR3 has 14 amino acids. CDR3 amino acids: CSAGGGGFSYEQYF. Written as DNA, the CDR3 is TGCAGTGCTGGGGGGGGAGGCTTCTCCTACGAGCAGTACTTC.

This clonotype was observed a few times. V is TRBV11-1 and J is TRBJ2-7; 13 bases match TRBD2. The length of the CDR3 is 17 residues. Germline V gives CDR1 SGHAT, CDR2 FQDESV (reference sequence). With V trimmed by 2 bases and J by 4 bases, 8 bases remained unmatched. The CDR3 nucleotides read TGTGCCAGCAGCTTACGGCGGGGACTAGCGGGATTATACGAGCAGTACTTC. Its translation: CASSLRRGLAGLYEQYF.

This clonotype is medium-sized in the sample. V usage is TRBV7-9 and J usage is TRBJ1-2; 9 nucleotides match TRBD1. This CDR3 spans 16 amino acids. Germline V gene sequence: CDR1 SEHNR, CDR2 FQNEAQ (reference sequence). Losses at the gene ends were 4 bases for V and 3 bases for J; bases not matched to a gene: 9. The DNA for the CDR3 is TGTGCCAGCAGCTCGAACCGGGACAGGGTCGACTATGGCTACACCTTC. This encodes CASSSNRDRVDYGYTF.

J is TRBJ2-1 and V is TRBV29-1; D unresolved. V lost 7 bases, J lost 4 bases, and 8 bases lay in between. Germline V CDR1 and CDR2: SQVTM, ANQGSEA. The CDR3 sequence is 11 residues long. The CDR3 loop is CSATIYNEQFF. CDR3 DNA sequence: TGCAGCGCCACGATATACAATGAGCAGTTCTTC.

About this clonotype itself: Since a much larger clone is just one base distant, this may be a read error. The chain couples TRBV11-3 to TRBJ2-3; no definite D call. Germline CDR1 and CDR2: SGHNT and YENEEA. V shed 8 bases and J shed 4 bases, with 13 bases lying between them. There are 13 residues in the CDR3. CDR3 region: CASGSPPADTQYF. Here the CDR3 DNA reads TGTGCCAGCGGCTCCCCCCCGGCAGATACGCAGTATTTT.

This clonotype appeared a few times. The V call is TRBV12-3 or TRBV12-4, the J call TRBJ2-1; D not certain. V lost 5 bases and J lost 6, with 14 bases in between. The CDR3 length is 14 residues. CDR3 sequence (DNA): TGTGCCAGCAGTCCCCCGACGCCTATCAATGAGCAGTTCTTC. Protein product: CASSPPTPINEQFF.

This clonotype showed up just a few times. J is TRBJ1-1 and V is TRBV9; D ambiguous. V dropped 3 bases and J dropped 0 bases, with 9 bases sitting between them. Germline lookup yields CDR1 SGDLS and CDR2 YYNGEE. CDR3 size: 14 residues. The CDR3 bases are TGTGCCAGCAGCGAGGGAGGTGTGAACACTGAAGCTTTCTTT. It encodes CASSEGGVNTEAFF. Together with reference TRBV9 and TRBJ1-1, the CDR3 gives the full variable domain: DSGVTQTPKHLITATGQRVTLRCSPRSGDLSVYWYQQSLDQGLQFLIQYYNGEERAKGNILERFSAQQFPDLHSELNLSSLELGDSALYFCASSEGGVNTEAFFGQGTRLTVV.

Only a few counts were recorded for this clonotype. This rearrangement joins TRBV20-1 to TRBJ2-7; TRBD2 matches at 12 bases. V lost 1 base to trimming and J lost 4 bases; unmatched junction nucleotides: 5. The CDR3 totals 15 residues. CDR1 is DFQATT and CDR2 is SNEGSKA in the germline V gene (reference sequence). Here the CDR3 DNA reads TGCAGTGCTAGAGTGCTAGCGGGAGGGCCTTACGAGCAGTACTTC. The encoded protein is CSARVLAGGPYEQYF.

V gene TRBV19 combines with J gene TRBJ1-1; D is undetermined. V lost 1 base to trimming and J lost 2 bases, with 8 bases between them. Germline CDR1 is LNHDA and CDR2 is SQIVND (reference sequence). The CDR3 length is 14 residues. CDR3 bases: TGTGCCAGTAGTATAGGTCCAGCCAACACTGAAGCTTTCTTT. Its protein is CASSIGPANTEAFF.

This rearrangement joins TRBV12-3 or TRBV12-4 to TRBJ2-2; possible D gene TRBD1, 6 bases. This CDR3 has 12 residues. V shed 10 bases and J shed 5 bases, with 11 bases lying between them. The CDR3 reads CAIGGLTGELFF. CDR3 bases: TGTGCCATAGGGGGTCTGACCGGGGAGCTGTTTTTT.

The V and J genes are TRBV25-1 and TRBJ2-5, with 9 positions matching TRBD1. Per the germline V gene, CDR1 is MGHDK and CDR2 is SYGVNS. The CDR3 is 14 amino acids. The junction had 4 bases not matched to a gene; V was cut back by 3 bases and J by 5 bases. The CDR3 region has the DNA TGTGCCAGCAGTGAGGGACAGGGTTGGGAGACCCAGTACTTC. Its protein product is CASSEGQGWETQYF. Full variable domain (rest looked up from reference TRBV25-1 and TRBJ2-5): EADIYQTPRYLVIGTGKKITLECSQTMGHDKMYWYQQDPGMELHLIHYSYGVNSTEKGDLSSESTVSRIRTEHFPLTLESARPSHTSQYLCASSEGQGWETQYFGPGTRLLVL.

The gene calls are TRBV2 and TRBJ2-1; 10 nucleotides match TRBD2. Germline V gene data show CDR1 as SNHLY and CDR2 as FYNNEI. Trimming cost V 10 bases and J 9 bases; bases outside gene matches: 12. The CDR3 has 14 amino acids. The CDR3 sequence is CATVGKRGGGEQFF. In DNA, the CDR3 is TGTGCCACCGTAGGGAAGCGGGGGGGCGGTGAGCAGTTCTTC.

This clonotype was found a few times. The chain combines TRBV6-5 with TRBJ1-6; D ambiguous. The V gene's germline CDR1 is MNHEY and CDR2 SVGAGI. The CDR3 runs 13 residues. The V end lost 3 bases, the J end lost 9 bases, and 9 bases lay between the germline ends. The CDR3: CASSYRGGSPLHF. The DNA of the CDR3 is TGTGCCAGCAGTTATAGAGGCGGTTCACCCCTCCACTTT.

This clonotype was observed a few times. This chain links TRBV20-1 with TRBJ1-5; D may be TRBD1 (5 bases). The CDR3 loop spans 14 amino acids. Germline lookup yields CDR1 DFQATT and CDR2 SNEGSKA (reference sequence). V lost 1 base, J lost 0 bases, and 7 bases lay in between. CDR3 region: CSARVGDSNQPQHF. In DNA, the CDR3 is TGCAGTGCTAGAGTAGGGGATAGCAATCAGCCCCAGCATTTT.

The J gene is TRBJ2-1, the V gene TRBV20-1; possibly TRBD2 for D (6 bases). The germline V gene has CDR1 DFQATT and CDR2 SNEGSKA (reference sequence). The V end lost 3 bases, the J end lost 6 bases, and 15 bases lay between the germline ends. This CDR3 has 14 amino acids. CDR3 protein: CSASDGSLGNEQFF. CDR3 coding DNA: TGCAGTGCTAGTGACGGGAGTCTCGGCAATGAGCAGTTCTTC.

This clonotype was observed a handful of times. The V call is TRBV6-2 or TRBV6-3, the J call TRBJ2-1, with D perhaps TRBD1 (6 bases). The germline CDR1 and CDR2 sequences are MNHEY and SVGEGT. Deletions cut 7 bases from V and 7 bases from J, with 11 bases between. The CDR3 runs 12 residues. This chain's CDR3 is CASMGALNEQFF. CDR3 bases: TGTGCCAGCATGGGGGCCTTAAATGAGCAGTTCTTC.

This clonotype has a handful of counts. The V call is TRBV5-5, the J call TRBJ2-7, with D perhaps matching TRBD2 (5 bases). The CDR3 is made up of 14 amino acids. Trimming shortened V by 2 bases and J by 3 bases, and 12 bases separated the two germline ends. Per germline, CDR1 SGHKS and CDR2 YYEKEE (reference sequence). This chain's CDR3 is CASSLIDYLYEQYF. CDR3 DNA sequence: TGTGCCAGCAGCTTAATAGACTACCTCTACGAGCAGTACTTC.

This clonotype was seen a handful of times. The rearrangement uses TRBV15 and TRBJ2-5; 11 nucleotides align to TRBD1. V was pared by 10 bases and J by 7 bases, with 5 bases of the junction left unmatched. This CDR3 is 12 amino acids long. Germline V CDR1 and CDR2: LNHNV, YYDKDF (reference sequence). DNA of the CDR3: TGTGCCATCCGGGACAGGGGGGCGACCCAGTACTTC. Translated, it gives CAIRDRGATQYF.

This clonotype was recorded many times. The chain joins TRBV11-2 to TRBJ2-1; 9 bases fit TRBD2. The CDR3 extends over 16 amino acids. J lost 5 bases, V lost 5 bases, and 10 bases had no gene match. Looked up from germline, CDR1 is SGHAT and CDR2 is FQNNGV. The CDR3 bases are TGTGCCAGCAGCCCCCAAGGACTAGCGAGCGACAATGAGCAGTTCTTC. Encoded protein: CASSPQGLASDNEQFF.

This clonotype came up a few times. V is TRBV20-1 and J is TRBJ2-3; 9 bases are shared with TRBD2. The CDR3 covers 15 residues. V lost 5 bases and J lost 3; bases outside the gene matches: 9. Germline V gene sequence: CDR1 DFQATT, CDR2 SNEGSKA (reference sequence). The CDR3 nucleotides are TGCAGTGCTTCAAGGGTAGCGGGGGTTACAGATACGCAGTATTTT. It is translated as CSASRVAGVTDTQYF.

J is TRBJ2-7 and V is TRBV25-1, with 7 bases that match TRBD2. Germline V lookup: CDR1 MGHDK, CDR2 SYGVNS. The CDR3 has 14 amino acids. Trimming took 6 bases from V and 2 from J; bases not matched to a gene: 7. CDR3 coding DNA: TGTGCCAGCAGCCAAGGGAGGGGTCCCTACGAGCAGTACTTC. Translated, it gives CASSQGRGPYEQYF.

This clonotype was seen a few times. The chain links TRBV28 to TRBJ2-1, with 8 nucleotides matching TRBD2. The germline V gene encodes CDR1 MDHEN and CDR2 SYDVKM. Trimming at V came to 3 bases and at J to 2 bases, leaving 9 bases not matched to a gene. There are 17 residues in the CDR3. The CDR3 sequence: CASSFSLGGGTYNEQFF. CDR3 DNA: TGTGCCAGCAGTTTCTCCCTCGGGGGGGGGACCTACAATGAGCAGTTCTTC.

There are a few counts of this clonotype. The CDR3 is CASGLMGTGGFGEAFF. The CDR3 nucleotides read TGTGCTAGTGGTTTGATGGGGACAGGGGGCTTCGGTGAAGCTTTCTTT. The genes are TRBV12-5 and TRBJ1-1, with 12 bases aligning to TRBD1. This CDR3 contains 16 residues. V lost 2 bases to trimming and J lost 7 bases; unmatched junction nucleotides: 8. Germline V CDR1 and CDR2: LGHNT, FRNRAP.

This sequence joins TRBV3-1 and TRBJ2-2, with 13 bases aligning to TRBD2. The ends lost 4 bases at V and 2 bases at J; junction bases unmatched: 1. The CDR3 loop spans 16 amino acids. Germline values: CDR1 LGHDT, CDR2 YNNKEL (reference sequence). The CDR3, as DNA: TGTGCCAGCAGCCGGACTAGCGGGGGCAACACCGGGGAGCTGTTTTTT. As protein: CASSRTSGGNTGELFF.

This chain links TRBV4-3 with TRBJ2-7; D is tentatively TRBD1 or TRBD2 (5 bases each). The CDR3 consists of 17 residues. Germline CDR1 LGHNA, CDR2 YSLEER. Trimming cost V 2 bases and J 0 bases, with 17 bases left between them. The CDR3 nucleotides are TGCGCCAGCAGCCAACAGATCGGGGACGGACGCTCCTACGAGCAGTACTTC. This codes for CASSQQIGDGRSYEQYF.

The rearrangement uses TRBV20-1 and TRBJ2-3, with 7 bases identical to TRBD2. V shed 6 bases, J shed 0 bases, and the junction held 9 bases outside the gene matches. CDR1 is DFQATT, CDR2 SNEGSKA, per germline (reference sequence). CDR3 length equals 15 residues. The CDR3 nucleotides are TGCAGTGCATACCGGGACTACCTAAGCACAGATACGCAGTATTTT. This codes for CSAYRDYLSTDTQYF.

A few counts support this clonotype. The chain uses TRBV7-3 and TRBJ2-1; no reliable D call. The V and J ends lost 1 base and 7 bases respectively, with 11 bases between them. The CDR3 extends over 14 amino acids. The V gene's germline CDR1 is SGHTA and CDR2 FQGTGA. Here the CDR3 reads CASSLSIYPNEQFF. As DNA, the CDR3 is TGTGCCAGCAGCTTAAGCATCTATCCTAATGAGCAGTTCTTC.

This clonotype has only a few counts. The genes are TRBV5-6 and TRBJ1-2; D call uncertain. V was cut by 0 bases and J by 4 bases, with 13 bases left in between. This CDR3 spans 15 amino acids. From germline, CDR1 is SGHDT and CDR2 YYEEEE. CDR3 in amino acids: CASSLVGSGFYGYTF. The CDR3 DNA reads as TGTGCCAGCAGCTTGGTGGGATCGGGTTTCTATGGCTACACCTTC.